These T cell receptor beta chains were read from a single sample in a study of cytomegalovirus exposure and HLA in healthy donors. Profiling relied on immunoSEQ multiplex PCR, and the TCRdb table lists in-frame clones only, not all of them. Here the sample spans some 150,000 clones, 80% being singletons. Sequencing was carried out using PBMCs. The origin of the receptors is a man aged 30-40 years in good health and CMV-seronegative. CDR3s include the opening cysteine and the closing phenylalanine or tryptophan. A D gene is named only where the DNA matches it firmly. Clone size is shown for a subset of rows, as once, few, many or a class of expanded clone.

J,D,length,size,V,CDR3,DNA
TRBJ2-7,TRBD1,14,.,TRBV18,CASSPRQGPDEQYF,TGTGCCAGCTCACCACGACAGGGCCCGGACGAGCAGTACTTC
TRBJ2-7,TRBD1,14,.,TRBV29-1,CSVEEPGQTYEQYF,TGCAGCGTTGAAGAACCGGGACAGACCTACGAGCAGTACTTC
TRBJ1-1,.,15,.,TRBV5-1,CASSLGSGSNTEAFF,TGCGCCAGCAGCTTGGGGTCGGGGTCGAACACTGAAGCTTTCTTT
TRBJ2-7,.,15,.,TRBV28,CASRRTVSLGYEQYF,TGTGCCAGCAGGCGGACAGTCTCTCTTGGATACGAGCAGTACTTC
TRBJ2-7,TRBD2,17,.,TRBV28,CASSPLGTSGRDYEQYF,TGTGCCAGCAGTCCCCTCGGGACTAGCGGGAGAGACTACGAGCAGTACTTC
TRBJ1-2,TRBD1,14,.,TRBV30,CAWSTPGQGLIYTF,TGTGCCTGGAGTACGCCGGGACAGGGCCTAATCTACACCTTC
TRBJ2-4,TRBD1,15,few,TRBV2,CASYRGPRGENIQYF,TGTGCCAGTTACAGGGGGCCCAGGGGCGAAAACATTCAGTACTTC
TRBJ2-7,TRBD1,15,.,TRBV5-6,CASSARQGARYEQYF,TGTGCCAGCAGCGCTCGACAGGGGGCGCGCTACGAGCAGTACTTC
TRBJ2-1,.,16,.,TRBV5-1,CASSLESGASYNEQFF,TGCGCCAGCAGCTTGGAATCAGGGGCATCCTACAATGAGCAGTTCTTC
TRBJ2-5,TRBD2,17,.,TRBV9,CASSPSRLATVRETQYF,TGTGCCAGCAGCCCCTCGCGACTAGCTACCGTCAGGGAGACCCAGTACTTC
TRBJ1-1,.,16,.,TRBV10-3,CAISESDYVGYTEAFF,TGTGCCATCAGTGAGTCTGACTACGTGGGGTACACTGAAGCTTTCTTT
TRBJ2-7,TRBD1,13,.,TRBV11-2,CASSIGQGREQYF,TGTGCCAGCAGCATCGGACAGGGGCGGGAGCAGTACTTC
TRBJ1-4,.,13,.,TRBV30,CAWTGHAQGKLFF,TGTGCCTGGACCGGACACGCTCAGGGGAAACTGTTTTTT
TRBJ1-5,TRBD1,15,.,TRBV2,CASRTGQGASQPQHF,TGTGCCAGCAGGACGGGACAGGGGGCCAGTCAGCCCCAGCATTTT
TRBJ1-1,.,13,.,TRBV7-9,CASTSGGGTEAFF,TGTGCCAGCACATCTGGGGGCGGCACTGAAGCTTTCTTT
TRBJ2-2,.,15,.,TRBV6-4,CASSDSRGAGGELFF,TGTGCCAGCAGTGACTCCCGGGGGGCTGGCGGGGAGCTGTTTTTT
TRBJ2-2,.,15,.,TRBV6-1,CASSELMLVGGELFF,TGTGCCAGCAGTGAATTAATGCTAGTTGGCGGGGAGCTGTTTTTT
TRBJ1-2,TRBD1,12,few,TRBV6-5,CASRKGQESYTF,TGTGCCAGCAGGAAGGGACAGGAAAGCTACACCTTC
TRBJ1-4,.,15,.,TRBV10-3,CAISESWQANEKLFF,TGTGCCATCAGTGAGTCATGGCAGGCTAATGAAAAACTGTTTTTT
TRBJ1-2,.,16,.,TRBV28,CASSLGLGGVYYGYTF,TGTGCCAGCAGTTTGGGGTTGGGGGGGGTTTACTATGGCTACACCTTC
TRBJ2-7,TRBD1,14,.,TRBV10-3,CAIRGTENSYEQYF,TGTGCCATCAGGGGGACAGAGAACTCCTACGAGCAGTACTTC
TRBJ1-2,TRBD1,17,.,TRBV5-6,CASSTRDRGLVDYGYTF,TGTGCCAGCAGCACGCGGGACAGGGGGTTGGTTGACTATGGCTACACCTTC
TRBJ1-1,TRBD1,14,few,TRBV28,CASSQATGAAEAFF,TGTGCCAGCAGTCAAGCGACAGGGGCTGCTGAAGCTTTCTTT
TRBJ1-3,.,17,.,TRBV7-9,CASSLARRGGPGNTIYF,TGTGCCAGCAGCTTAGCGCGTCGCGGGGGGCCTGGAAACACCATATATTTT
TRBJ1-2,TRBD1,13,.,TRBV25-1,CASREDRGFGYTF,TGTGCCAGCAGGGAGGACAGGGGTTTTGGCTACACCTTC
TRBJ1-1,.,12,.,TRBV9,CASSRDVGEAFF,TGTGCCAGCAGCCGAGATGTCGGTGAAGCTTTCTTT
TRBJ1-1,.,12,.,TRBV7-9,CASSSTNTEAFF,TGTGCCAGCAGCTCTACGAACACTGAAGCTTTCTTT
TRBJ1-1,TRBD1,13,.,TRBV7-3,CASSLDRETEAFF,TGTGCCAGCAGCTTAGACAGGGAGACTGAAGCTTTCTTT
TRBJ2-7,TRBD2,14,.,TRBV27,CASSLQAGGYEQYF,TGTGCCAGCAGTTTACAGGCGGGAGGGTACGAGCAGTACTTC
TRBJ1-5,.,14,few,TRBV27,CASSQGRGNQPQHF,TGTGCCAGCAGTCAGGGGAGGGGGAATCAGCCCCAGCATTTT
TRBJ1-2,.,13,.,TRBV27,CASSLIPSYGYTF,TGTGCCAGCAGTTTAATCCCGTCCTATGGCTACACCTTC
TRBJ2-7,TRBD2,16,.,TRBV6-6,CASSYPTSGSWKEQYF,TGTGCCAGCAGTTATCCGACTAGCGGGAGTTGGAAAGAGCAGTACTTC
TRBJ1-1,.,13,.,TRBV6-5,CASRWGGRAEAFF,TGTGCCAGCAGATGGGGGGGCAGAGCTGAAGCTTTCTTT
TRBJ2-2,.,14,.,TRBV7-9,CASSASTGTGELFF,TGTGCCAGCAGCGCAAGTACAGGGACCGGGGAGCTGTTTTTT
TRBJ1-5,.,12,.,TRBV10-3,CAISKQQQPQHF,TGTGCCATCAGTAAACAACAACAGCCCCAGCATTTT
TRBJ1-1,.,12,once,TRBV11-2,CASSPRFREAFF,TGTGCCAGCAGCCCGCGATTTCGGGAAGCTTTCTTT
TRBJ2-7,TRBD2,14,few,TRBV29-1,CSGGTSPHSYEQYF,TGCAGCGGGGGGACTAGCCCTCACTCCTACGAGCAGTACTTC
TRBJ1-6,.,13,.,TRBV27,CASSLFPGSPLHF,TGTGCCAGCAGTTTATTCCCGGGTTCACCCCTCCACTTT
TRBJ1-5,TRBD1,18,.,TRBV28,CASSPTGGIRDGNQPQHF,TGTGCCAGCAGTCCGACAGGGGGAATTCGAGACGGCAATCAGCCCCAGCATTTT